This T cell receptor beta chain was documented in a study of T cell responses to AZD1222 COVID-19 vaccine. Points from the study as a whole: Spike-specific TCR repertoires showed rising breadth and depth after two AZD1222 doses. The span of vaccine-associated CD4 TCRs extended across spike, with dominance at 160-218 and 743-854. Nearly half of the spike-specific TCRs reportedly recognize variant regions that carry no mutations. Clonal diversity was possibly underestimated; the donors were predominantly white British and more often female.

About this clone: Its antigen is currently unknown.

Only in-frame clones appear in the TCRdb table, and some are missing; sequencing was by immunoSEQ multiplex PCR. This sample has about 130,000 clones, with about 90% found just once. This TCR was recovered from an adult in good health. Sequenced here: peripheral blood, sampled on day 0 of MenACWY control vaccination.

CDR3 DNA: TGTGCCAGCAGCCAAGCTGGCGGGAATCAGCCCCAGCATTTT. The encoded protein is CASSQAGGNQPQHF. The chain uses TRBV3-1 (or the pseudogene TRBV3-2) and TRBJ1-5; D uncertain. The CDR3 is 14 residues long. Trimming pared 1 base from V and 4 bases from J, leaving 8 bases between. The germline V gene encodes CDR1 LGHDT and CDR2 YNNKEL (reference sequence).